The 7 T cell receptor beta chains presented below share a single source sample, sequenced in a study of shared clonotypes between healthy human individuals. TCRdb keeps only in-frame clones here, not all; method: immunoSEQ multiplex PCR. Here the sample spans around 1.9 million clones, around 95% being singletons. Positively selected for CCR7, the CD45RO-negative cells used as naive CD8 cells excluded terminally differentiated effector memory CD45RA+ cells. The sequenced material came from naive CD8+ T cells from PBMCs. Every receptor here comes from a young man in good health. Some clones in this sample may be carry-over from other donors' samples.

The chain has TRBV15 and TRBJ2-1, with 7 positions matching TRBD2. Per the germline V gene, CDR1 is LNHNV and CDR2 is YYDKDF (reference sequence). There are 14 residues in the CDR3. Trimming at V came to 5 bases and at J to 4 bases, leaving 5 bases not matched to a gene. CDR3 in amino acids: CATSPGGYYNEQFF. The CDR3 DNA reads TGTGCCACCAGCCCGGGAGGCTATTACAATGAGCAGTTCTTC.

V and J are TRBV27 and TRBJ2-7; a possible D gene is TRBD2 (5 bases). Germline CDR1 MNHEY, CDR2 SMNVEV (reference sequence). V lost 6 bases, J lost 3 bases, and 15 bases lay in between. This CDR3 has 14 residues. CDR3 loop: CASSDSDSLYEQYF. CDR3 in DNA: TGTGCCAGCAGCGATTCGGACTCTCTCTACGAGCAGTACTTC.

This sequence joins TRBV14 and TRBJ2-7; D not resolved. Germline CDR1 is SGHDN and CDR2 is FVKESK. The CDR3 is 14 amino acids. Trimming stripped 4 bases from V and 7 bases from J, with 17 bases between. DNA of the CDR3: TGTGCCAGCAGCCCAGATGGGAACTACGTTGAGCAGTACTTC. Amino acid sequence: CASSPDGNYVEQYF. The whole variable domain, remainder taken from reference TRBV14 and TRBJ2-7, is EAGVTQFPSHSVIEKGQTVTLRCDPISGHDNLYWYRRVMGKEIKFLLHFVKESKQDESGMPNNRFLAERTGGTYSTLKVQPAELEDSGVYFCASSPDGNYVEQYFGPGTRLTVT.

This chain links TRBV4-3 with TRBJ2-5; TRBD2 aligns across 7 bases. CDR1 and CDR2 (germline): LGHNA, YSLEER. The CDR3 is made up of 15 amino acids. J lost 6 bases, V lost 0 bases, and 7 bases had no gene match. This chain's CDR3 is CASSQDRGVEQTQYF. DNA for the CDR3: TGCGCCAGCAGCCAAGACCGGGGGGTCGAGCAGACCCAGTACTTC.

V and J are TRBV7-8 and TRBJ2-2; D is ambiguous. The length of the CDR3 is 14 residues. The V gene lost 1 base and the J gene lost 1 base, with 4 bases spanning the gap. Germline V CDR1 and CDR2: SGHVS, FQNEAQ. CDR3 sequence (DNA): TGTGCCAGCAGCTTAGTTCGGAACACCGGGGAGCTGTTTTTT. This encodes CASSLVRNTGELFF.

This sequence joins TRBV28 and TRBJ2-7, with D possibly being TRBD2 (5 bases). V lost 6 bases and J 5 bases, leaving 17 bases between the germline ends. Germline CDR1 is MDHEN and CDR2 is SYDVKM. The CDR3 loop spans 14 amino acids. The DNA for the CDR3 is TGTGCCAGCAGCCGAGCGGTCTTGGGGAACGAGCAGTACTTC. This translates into CASSRAVLGNEQYF. Complete variable domain (other parts from reference TRBV28 and TRBJ2-7): DVKVTQSSRYLVKRTGEKVFLECVQDMDHENMFWYRQDPGLGLRLIYFSYDVKMKEKGDIPEGYSVSREKKERFSLILESASTNQTSMYLCASSRAVLGNEQYFGPGTRLTVT.

V is TRBV14 and J is TRBJ1-1; D remains unclear. Germline CDR1 reads SGHDN; CDR2 reads FVKESK. CDR3 length equals 13 residues. Between the trimmed V and J ends, which lost 5 bases and 1 base, there was a span of 8 bases. CDR3 in DNA: TGTGCCAGCAGCATCGGAAGGAACACTGAAGCTTTCTTT. This gives the protein CASSIGRNTEAFF.